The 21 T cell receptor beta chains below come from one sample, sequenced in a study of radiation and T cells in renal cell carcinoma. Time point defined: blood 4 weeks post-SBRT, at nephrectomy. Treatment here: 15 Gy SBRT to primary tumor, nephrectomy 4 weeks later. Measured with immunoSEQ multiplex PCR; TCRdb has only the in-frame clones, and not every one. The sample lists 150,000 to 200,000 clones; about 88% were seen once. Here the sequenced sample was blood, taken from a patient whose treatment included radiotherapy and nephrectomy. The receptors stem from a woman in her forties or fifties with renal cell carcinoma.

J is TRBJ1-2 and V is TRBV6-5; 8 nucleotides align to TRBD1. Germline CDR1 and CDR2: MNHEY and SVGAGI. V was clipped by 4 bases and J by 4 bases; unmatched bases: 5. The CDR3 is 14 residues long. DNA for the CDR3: TGTGCCAGCAGTTCCAGGACAGGGACCTATGGCTACACCTTC. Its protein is CASSSRTGTYGYTF.

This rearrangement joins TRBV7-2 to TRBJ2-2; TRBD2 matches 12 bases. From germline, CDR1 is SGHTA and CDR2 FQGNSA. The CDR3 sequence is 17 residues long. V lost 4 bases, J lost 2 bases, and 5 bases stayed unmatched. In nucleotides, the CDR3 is TGTGCCAGCAGCTCCGGACTAGCGGGGATTAACACCGGGGAGCTGTTTTTT. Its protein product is CASSSGLAGINTGELFF.

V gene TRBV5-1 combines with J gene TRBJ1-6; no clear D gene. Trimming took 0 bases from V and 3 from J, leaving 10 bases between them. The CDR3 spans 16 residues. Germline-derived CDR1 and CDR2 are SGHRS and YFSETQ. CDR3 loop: CASSLGTEHYNSPLHF. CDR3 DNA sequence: TGCGCCAGCAGCTTGGGAACAGAGCACTATAATTCACCCCTCCACTTT.

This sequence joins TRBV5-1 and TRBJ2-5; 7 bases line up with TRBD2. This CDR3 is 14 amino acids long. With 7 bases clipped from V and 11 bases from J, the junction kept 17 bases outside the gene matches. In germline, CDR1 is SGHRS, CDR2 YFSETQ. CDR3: CASRVSSEAGEQYF. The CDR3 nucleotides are TGCGCCAGCCGGGTGTCTAGTGAGGCGGGGGAGCAGTACTTC.

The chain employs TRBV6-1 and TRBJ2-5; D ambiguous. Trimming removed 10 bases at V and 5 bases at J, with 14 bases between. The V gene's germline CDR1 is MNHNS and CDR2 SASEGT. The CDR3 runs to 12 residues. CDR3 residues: CATARLGETQYF. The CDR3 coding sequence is TGTGCCACCGCCCGGTTAGGGGAGACCCAGTACTTC.

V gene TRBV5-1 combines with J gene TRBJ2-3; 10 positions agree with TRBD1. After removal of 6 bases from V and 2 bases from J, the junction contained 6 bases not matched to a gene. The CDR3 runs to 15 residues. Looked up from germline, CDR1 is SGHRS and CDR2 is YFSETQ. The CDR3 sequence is CASTGDRGLTDTQYF. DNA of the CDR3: TGCGCCAGCACCGGGGACAGGGGACTCACAGATACGCAGTATTTT.

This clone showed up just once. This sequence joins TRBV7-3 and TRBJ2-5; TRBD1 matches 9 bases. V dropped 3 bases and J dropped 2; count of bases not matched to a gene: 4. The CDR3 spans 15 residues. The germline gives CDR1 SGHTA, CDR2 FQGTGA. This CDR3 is CASSFTGTGQETQYF. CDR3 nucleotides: TGTGCCAGCAGCTTCACAGGGACAGGGCAAGAGACCCAGTACTTC.

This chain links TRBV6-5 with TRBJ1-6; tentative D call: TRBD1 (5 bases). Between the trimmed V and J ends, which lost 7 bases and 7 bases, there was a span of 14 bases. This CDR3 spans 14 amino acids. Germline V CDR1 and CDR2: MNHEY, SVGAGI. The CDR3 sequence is CASMGAGRNSPLHF. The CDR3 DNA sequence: TGTGCCAGCATGGGAGCGGGACGCAATTCACCCCTCCACTTT.

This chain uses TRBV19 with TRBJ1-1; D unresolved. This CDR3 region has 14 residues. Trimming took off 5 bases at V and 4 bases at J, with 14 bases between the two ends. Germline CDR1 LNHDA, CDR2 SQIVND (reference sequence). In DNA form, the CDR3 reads TGTGCCAGTAGTTTTTCCGCGATCGGCACTGAAGCTTTCTTT. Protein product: CASSFSAIGTEAFF.

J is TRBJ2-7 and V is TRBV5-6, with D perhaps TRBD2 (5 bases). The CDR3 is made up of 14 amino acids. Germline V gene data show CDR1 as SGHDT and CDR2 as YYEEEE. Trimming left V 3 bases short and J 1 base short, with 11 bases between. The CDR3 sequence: CASSSTGKSYEQYF. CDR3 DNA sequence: TGTGCCAGCAGCTCCACGGGGAAGTCCTACGAGCAGTACTTC.

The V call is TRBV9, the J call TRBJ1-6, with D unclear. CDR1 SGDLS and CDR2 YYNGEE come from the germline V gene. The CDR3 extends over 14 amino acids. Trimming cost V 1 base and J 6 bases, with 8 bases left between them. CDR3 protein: CASSVTESNSPLHF. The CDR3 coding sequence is TGTGCCAGCAGCGTAACAGAGAGTAATTCACCCCTCCACTTT. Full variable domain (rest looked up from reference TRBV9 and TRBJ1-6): DSGVTQTPKHLITATGQRVTLRCSPRSGDLSVYWYQQSLDQGLQFLIQYYNGEERAKGNILERFSAQQFPDLHSELNLSSLELGDSALYFCASSVTESNSPLHFGNGTRLTVT.

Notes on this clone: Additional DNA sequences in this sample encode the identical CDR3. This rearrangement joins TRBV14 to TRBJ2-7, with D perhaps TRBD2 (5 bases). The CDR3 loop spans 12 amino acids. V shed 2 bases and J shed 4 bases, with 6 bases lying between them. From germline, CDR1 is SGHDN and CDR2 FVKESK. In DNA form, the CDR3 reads TGTGCCAGCAGCCAAACGGGATACGAGCAGTACTTC. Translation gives CASSQTGYEQYF.

The CDR3, as DNA: TGTGCCAGCAGCTTAGATCCTGGTAATGAGCAGTTCTTC. Its protein is CASSLDPGNEQFF. The chain carries TRBV11-2 and TRBJ2-1; the D is unclear. CDR3 length: 13 residues. V was cut by 0 bases and J by 7 bases, with 7 bases left in between. The germline V gene encodes CDR1 SGHAT and CDR2 FQNNGV.

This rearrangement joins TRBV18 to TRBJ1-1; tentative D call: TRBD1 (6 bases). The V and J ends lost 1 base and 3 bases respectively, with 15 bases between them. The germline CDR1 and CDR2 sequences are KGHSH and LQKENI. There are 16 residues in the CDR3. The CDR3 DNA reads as TGTGCCAGCTCACCACGGAATACAGGGAGGGACACTGAAGCTTTCTTT. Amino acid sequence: CASSPRNTGRDTEAFF.

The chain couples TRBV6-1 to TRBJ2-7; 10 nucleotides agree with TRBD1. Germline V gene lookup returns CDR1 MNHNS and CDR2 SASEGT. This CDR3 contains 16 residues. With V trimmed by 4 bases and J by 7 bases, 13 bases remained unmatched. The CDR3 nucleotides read TGTGCCAGCAGTGCCACCGGGACAGGGGCTGGAGGGGAGCAGTACTTC. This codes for CASSATGTGAGGEQYF.

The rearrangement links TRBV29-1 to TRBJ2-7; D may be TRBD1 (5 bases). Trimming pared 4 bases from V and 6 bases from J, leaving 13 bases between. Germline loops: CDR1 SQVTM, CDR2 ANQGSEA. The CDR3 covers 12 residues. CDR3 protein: CSVGQGKTEQYF. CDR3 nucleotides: TGCAGCGTTGGGCAGGGAAAGACCGAGCAGTACTTC.

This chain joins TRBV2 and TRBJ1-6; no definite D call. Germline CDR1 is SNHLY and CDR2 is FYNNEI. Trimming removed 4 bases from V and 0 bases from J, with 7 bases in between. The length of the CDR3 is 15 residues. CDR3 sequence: CASSAESSYNSPLHF. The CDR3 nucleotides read TGTGCCAGCAGTGCAGAAAGCTCCTATAATTCACCCCTCCACTTT.

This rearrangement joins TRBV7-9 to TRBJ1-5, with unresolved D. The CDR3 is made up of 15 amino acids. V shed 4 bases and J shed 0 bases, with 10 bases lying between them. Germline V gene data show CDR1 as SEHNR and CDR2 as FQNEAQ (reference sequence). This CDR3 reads CASSSSVVSNQPQHF. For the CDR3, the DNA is TGTGCCAGCAGCTCTTCAGTGGTTAGCAATCAGCCCCAGCATTTT.

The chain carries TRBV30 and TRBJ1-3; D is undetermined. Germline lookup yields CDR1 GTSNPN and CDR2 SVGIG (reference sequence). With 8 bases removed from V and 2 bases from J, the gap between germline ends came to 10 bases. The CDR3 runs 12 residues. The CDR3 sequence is CAARGTGNTIYF. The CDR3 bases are TGTGCCGCGCGGGGTACTGGAAACACCATATATTTT. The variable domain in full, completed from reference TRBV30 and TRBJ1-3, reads SQTIHQWPATLVQPVGSPLSLECTVEGTSNPNLYWYRQAAGRGLQLLFYSVGIGQISSEVPQNLSASRPQDRQFILSSKKLLLSDSGFYLCAARGTGNTIYFGEGSWLTVV.

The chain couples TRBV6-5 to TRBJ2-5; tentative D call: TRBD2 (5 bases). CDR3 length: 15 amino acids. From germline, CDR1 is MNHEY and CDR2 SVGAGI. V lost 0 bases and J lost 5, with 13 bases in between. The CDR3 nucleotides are TGTGCCAGCAGTTACTCCCACGGGGAACCGGAGACCCAGTACTTC. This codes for CASSYSHGEPETQYF.

The CDR3 bases are TGTGCCAGCAGCCCCGGGACTAGCGGATCCTACGAGCAGTACTTC. This gives the protein CASSPGTSGSYEQYF. The V call is TRBV7-3, the J call TRBJ2-7, with TRBD2 matching 11 bases. The CDR3 is made up of 15 amino acids. Looked up from germline, CDR1 is SGHTA and CDR2 is FQGTGA. Trimming took 5 bases from V and 1 from J; bases not matched to a gene: 4.